This T cell receptor (beta chain) was identified during a study of T cell repertoires in aging, cancer and after chemotherapy. The germline gives CDR1 PRHDT, CDR2 FYEKMQ (reference sequence). Trimming at V came to 5 bases and at J to 9 bases, leaving 11 bases not matched to a gene. The CDR3 is made up of 14 amino acids. Rearranged V-D-J TRB sequences were amplified with a mixed TRB-A/B primer pool. TCRdb reanalysed the multiplex PCR reads using MiXCR and keeps one entry per CDR3 protein. The sample shows 10,000 or so distinct CDR3 sequences, roughly 33% of them seen only once. This clonotype is labeled medium-sized. TCR beta rearrangements were amplified from peripheral blood genomic DNA.

The chain has TRBV13 and TRBJ2-3, with 7 bases that match TRBD1. The receptor was derived from a human donor in good health. The donor label of this sample is uncertain. Sequenced: blood. CDR3: CASSPGQKQRTQYF. The CDR3 coding sequence is TGTGCCAGCAGCCCGGGACAGAAGCAGAGGACGCAGTATTTT.